The T cell receptor (beta chain) under discussion was sequenced for a study of blood T cell repertoires in COVID-19. Study-level background: The samples span acute and convalescent COVID-19 from the United States, Italy and Spain.

Study processing details: Counts of nucleated cells, estimated from reference gene primer amplification, were obtained. Method: immunoSEQ multiplex PCR; TCRdb's copy keeps in-frame clones and lacks some. V, J and clone size derive from that table, while D and trimming were established from the DNA sequence. The sample includes about 70,000 clones, approximately 83% of them seen just once. This CDR3 is built from 15 residues. CDR1 is MGHRA and CDR2 is YSYEKL in the germline V gene. V shed 1 base and J shed 2 bases, with 10 bases lying between them. Sequenced: peripheral blood. The source of this sequence is a human donor in a cohort sampled during active COVID-19. The V call is TRBV4-1, the J call TRBJ2-3; the D gene is possibly TRBD1 (6 bases). CDR3 DNA sequence: TGCGCCAGCAGCCAAGGCGACAGGAACACAGATACGCAGTATTTT. It translates to CASSQGDRNTDTQYF.